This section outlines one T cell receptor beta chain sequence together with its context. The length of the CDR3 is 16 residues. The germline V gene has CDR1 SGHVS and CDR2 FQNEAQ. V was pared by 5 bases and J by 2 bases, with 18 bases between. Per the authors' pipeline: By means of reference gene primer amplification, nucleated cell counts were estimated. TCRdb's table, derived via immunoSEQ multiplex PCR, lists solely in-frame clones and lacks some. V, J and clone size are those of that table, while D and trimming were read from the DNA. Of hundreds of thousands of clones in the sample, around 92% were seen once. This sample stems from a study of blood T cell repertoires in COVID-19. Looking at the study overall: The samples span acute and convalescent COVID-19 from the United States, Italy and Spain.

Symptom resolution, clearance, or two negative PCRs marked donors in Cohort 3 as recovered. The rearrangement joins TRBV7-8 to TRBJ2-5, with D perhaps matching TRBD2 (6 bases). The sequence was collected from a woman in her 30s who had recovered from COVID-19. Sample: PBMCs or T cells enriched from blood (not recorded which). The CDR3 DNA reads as TGTGCCAGCAGCCACAGGAGGGTGGTTCGGCAAGAGACCCAGTACTTC. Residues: CASSHRRVVRQETQYF.